This T cell receptor beta chain was identified during a study of T cell repertoires in cytomegalovirus infection. Whole-study context: Both recently identified HLA-C-restricted and well-studied HLA-B-restricted CMV epitopes were used in the study.

This clonotype was counted a few times. Its antigen is not identified. In TCRdb, the reads were re-called with MiXCR into one record per CDR3 protein. The sample includes 750,000 to 900,000 distinct CDR3 sequences, 25% to 30% of them seen just once. The material sequenced was cultured CD8+ T cells from PBMCs, taken from culture after CMV antigen stimulation. The receptor comes from a human donor in good health (CMV status not recorded). Some clones in this sample may be carry-over from other donors' samples.

CDR3 loop: CASSQDQGSSYNEQFF. CDR3 bases: TGCGCCAGCAGCCAAGACCAGGGAAGCTCCTACAATGAGCAGTTCTTC. The chain carries TRBV4-3 and TRBJ2-1; D is perhaps TRBD1 (5 bases). From germline, CDR1 is LGHNA and CDR2 YSLEER. Trimming took off 0 bases at V and 0 bases at J, with 9 bases between the two ends. The CDR3 covers 16 residues.